This is a list of T cell receptor beta chains from one sample in a study of PD-1 blockade in classical Hodgkin lymphoma. Generated by immunoSEQ multiplex PCR, the TCRdb table keeps only in-frame clones and is missing some. Among just under 30,000 clones, around 70% were seen once, and the ten largest hold about 4%. This sample comprised peripheral blood mononuclear cells (PBMCs), obtained before the second cycle of nivolumab. All receptors come from a human donor with classical Hodgkin lymphoma. Each CDR3 is given with its conserved first and last residue. The D gene is left open where the match is weak. Clone size is given for some rows only: seen once, a few or many times, or a class if the clone is expanded.

d_call j_call clone_size v_call cdr3_aa cdr3_nt
TRBD2 TRBJ2-1 . TRBV27 CASRGLAPYNEQFF TGTGCCAGCAGGGGACTAGCGCCCTACAATGAGCAGTTCTTC
TRBD1 TRBJ1-1 . TRBV6-6 CASTRQGWQNTEAFF TGTGCCAGCACCCGACAGGGGTGGCAAAACACTGAAGCTTTCTTT
TRBD2 TRBJ2-3 medium-sized TRBV7-9 CASSSPGGLRKERDDTQYF TGTGCCAGCAGCTCACCGGGGGGACTACGAAAGGAGCGAGATGATACGCAGTATTTT
. TRBJ2-7 . TRBV4-3 CASSQAASASYEQYF TGCGCCAGCAGCCAAGCGGCTAGCGCGAGCTACGAGCAGTACTTC
. TRBJ2-2 . TRBV5-1 CASSRTATGELFF TGCGCCAGCAGCCGGACAGCCACCGGGGAGCTGTTTTTT
. TRBJ2-3 . TRBV21-1 CASSKQGATDTQYF TGTGCCAGCAGCAAGCAAGGCGCCACAGATACGCAGTATTTT
TRBD1 TRBJ2-2 . TRBV18 CASSTDRVNTGELFF TGTGCCAGCTCAACTGACAGGGTGAACACCGGGGAGCTGTTTTTT
. TRBJ2-7 . TRBV7-8 CASSLAGVTEQYF TGTGCCAGCAGCTTAGCGGGAGTCACCGAGCAGTACTTC
. TRBJ1-4 . TRBV5-4 CASSFGSGGGNEKLFF TGTGCCAGCAGCTTTGGATCAGGAGGGGGAAATGAAAAACTGTTTTTT
TRBD2 TRBJ2-3 . TRBV10-2 CASSEFSGPTDTQYF TGCGCCAGCAGTGAGTTTAGCGGGCCCACAGATACGCAGTATTTT
. TRBJ1-1 . TRBV11-3 CASSLDHLGEAFF TGTGCCAGCAGCTTAGATCACTTGGGAGAAGCTTTCTTT
. TRBJ2-3 . TRBV29-1 CSVDRGTDTQYF TGCAGCGTTGACAGGGGCACAGATACGCAGTATTTT
TRBD1 TRBJ1-4 . TRBV4-1 CASSPGGRINEKLFF TGCGCCAGCAGCCCAGGGGGCAGAATTAATGAAAAACTGTTTTTT
. TRBJ2-3 medium-sized TRBV2 CASSEGTLSTDTQYF TGTGCCAGCAGTGAAGGAACACTCAGCACAGATACGCAGTATTTT
. TRBJ2-7 . TRBV6-5 CASSSNAGVEQYF TGTGCCAGCAGCTCAAATGCGGGCGTCGAGCAGTACTTC
. TRBJ2-2 . TRBV6-5 CASRPDRLTGELFF TGTGCCAGCAGACCCGACAGGTTGACCGGGGAGCTGTTTTTT